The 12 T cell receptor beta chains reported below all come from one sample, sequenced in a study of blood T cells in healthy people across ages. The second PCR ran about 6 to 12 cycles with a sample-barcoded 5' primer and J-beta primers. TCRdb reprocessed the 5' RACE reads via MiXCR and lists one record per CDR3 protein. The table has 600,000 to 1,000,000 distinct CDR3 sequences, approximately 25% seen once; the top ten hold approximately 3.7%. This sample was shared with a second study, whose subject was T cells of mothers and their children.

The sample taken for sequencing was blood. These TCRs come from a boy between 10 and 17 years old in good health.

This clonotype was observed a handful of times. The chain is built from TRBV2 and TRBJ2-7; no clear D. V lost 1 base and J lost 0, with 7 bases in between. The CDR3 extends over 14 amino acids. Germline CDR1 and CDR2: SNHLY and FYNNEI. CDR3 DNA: TGTGCCAGCAGTGAAGGGGCCACCTCCTACGAGCAGTACTTC. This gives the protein CASSEGATSYEQYF.

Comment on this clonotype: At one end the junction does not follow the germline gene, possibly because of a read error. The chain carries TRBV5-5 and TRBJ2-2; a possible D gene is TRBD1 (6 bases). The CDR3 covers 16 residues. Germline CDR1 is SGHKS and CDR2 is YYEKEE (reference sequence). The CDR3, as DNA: TGTGCCAGCAGCTGGTCTCCCAGGGGCAGGACCGGGGAGCCGTTTTTT. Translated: CASSWSPRGRTGEPFF.

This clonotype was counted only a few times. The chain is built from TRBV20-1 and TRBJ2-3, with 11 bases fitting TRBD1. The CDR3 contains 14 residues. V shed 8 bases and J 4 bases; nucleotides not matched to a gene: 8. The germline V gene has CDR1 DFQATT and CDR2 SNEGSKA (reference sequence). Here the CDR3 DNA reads TGCAGTCTTGGGACAGGGGGAACGGCAGATACGCAGTATTTT. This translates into CSLGTGGTADTQYF.

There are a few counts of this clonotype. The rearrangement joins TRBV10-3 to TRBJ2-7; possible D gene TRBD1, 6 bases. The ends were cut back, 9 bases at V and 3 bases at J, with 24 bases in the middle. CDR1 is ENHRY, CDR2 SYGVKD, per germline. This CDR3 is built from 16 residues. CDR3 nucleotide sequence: TGTGCCATGAACCTCAAGCAGGGACACTCCAGCTACGAGCAGTACTTC. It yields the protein CAMNLKQGHSSYEQYF.

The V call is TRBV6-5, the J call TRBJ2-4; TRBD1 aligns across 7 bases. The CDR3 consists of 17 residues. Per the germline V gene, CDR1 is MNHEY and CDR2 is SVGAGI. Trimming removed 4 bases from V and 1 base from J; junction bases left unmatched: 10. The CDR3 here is CASSSLTGKGAKNIQYF. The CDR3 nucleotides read TGTGCCAGCAGTTCCCTGACAGGGAAAGGGGCCAAAAACATTCAGTACTTC.

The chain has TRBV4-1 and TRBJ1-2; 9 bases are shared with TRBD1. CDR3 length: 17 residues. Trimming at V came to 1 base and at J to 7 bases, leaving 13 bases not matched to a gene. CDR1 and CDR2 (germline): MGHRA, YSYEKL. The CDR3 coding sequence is TGCGCCAGCAGCCAAGGTTTCAGCCACAGGGGACAGGGTGGCTACACCTTC. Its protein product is CASSQGFSHRGQGGYTF.

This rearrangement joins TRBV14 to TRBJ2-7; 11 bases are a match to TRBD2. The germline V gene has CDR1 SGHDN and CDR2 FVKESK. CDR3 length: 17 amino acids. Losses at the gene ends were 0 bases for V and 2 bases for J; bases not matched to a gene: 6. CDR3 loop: CASSQDLLAGGPYEQYF. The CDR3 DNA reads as TGTGCCAGCAGCCAAGATCTATTAGCGGGAGGGCCCTACGAGCAGTACTTC.

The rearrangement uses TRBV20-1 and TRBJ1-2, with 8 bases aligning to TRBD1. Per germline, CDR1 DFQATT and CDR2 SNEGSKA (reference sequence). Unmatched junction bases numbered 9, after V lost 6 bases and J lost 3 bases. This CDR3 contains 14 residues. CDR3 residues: CSANTPTGDYGYTF. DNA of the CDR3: TGCAGTGCAAATACGCCGACAGGGGACTATGGCTACACCTTC.

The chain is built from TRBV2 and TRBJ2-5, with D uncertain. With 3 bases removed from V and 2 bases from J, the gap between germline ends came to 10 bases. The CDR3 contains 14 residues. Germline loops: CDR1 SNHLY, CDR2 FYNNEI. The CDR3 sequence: CASSDITAQETQYF. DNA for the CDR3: TGTGCCAGCAGTGATATCACAGCACAAGAGACCCAGTACTTC.

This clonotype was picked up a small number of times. The chain's CDR3 is CASSVTGATNEKLFF. CDR3 nucleotide sequence: TGTGCCAGCAGCGTCACAGGGGCAACTAATGAAAAACTGTTTTTT. V gene TRBV7-9 combines with J gene TRBJ1-4; the match to TRBD1 covers 7 bases. The CDR3 sequence is 15 residues long. CDR1 and CDR2 (germline): SEHNR, FQNEAQ (reference sequence). Germline trimming cut 5 bases from V and 0 bases from J; bases unmatched to any gene: 3. Filled out from reference TRBV7-9 and TRBJ1-4, the complete variable domain reads DTGVSQNPRHKITKRGQNVTFRCDPISEHNRLYWYRQTLGQGPEFLTYFQNEAQLEKSRLLSDRFSAERPKGSFSTLEIQRTEQGDSAMYLCASSVTGATNEKLFFGSGTQLSVL.

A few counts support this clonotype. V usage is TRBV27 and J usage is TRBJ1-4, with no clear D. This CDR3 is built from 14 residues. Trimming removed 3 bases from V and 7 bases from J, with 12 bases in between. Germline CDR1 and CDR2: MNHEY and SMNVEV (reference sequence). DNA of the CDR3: TGTGCCAGCAGTTTTTCGCTGATTGGTGAAAAACTGTTTTTT. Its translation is CASSFSLIGEKLFF.

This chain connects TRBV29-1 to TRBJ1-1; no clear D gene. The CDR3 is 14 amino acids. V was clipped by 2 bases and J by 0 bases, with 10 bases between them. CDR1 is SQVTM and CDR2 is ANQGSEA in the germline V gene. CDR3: CSVENAGLNTEAFF. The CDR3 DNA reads TGCAGCGTTGAAAATGCAGGCCTGAACACTGAAGCTTTCTTT.